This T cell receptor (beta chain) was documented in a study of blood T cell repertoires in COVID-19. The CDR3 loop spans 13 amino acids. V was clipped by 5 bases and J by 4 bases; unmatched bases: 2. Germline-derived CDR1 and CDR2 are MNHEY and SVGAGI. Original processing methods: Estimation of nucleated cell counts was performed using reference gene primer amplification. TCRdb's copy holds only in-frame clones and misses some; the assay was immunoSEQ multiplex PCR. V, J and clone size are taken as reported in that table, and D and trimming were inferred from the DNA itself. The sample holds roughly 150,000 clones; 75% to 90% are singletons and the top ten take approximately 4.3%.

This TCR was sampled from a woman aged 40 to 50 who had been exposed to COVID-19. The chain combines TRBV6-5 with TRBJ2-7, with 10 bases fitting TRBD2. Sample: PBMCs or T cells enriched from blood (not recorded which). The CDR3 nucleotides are TGTGCCAGCAGTCATAGCGGGGGGTACGAGCAGTACTTC. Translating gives CASSHSGGYEQYF.